A single TCR beta chain is shown here with its context. Its antigen is currently not known. No per-base quality is available; no much larger clone lies one base away. This sample is part of a study of T cell responses to AZD1222 COVID-19 vaccine (dated by TCRdb to the early 2020s). About the full investigation: AZD1222 recipients given second doses at about 4 weeks or at about 12 weeks were pooled, since spike-specific TCR depth and breadth were not found to differ between the two schedules. TCR sequencing was performed for over 230 trial participants, of whom about 210 were given two doses of AZD1222 and around 25 were given two doses of MenACWY control vaccine. Enrollment into the trials was organized by age into subgroups of 18-55, 56-69 and 70-plus years, and those subgroups contained around 150, 28 and 57 TCR-sequenced participants, respectively.

Taken with the paper, the label for time point translates to: baseline before first vaccination. Vaccinee samples came from UK trials COV001 and COV002, including a single-blind randomized controlled phase 2/3 trial of AZD1222 (ChAdOx1 nCoV-19) in healthy adults. Trial participant PBMC samples were collected at day 0 and day 28 after the second dose for TCRbeta chain sequencing. The CDR3 regions of human TCRbeta chains were analyzed by immunosequencing. On the authors' methods: TCRs in the repertoires were compared against a reference library of SARS-CoV-2-specific TCRs that had been generated with the MIRA antigen-specificity platform. Breadth was defined as the fraction of unique TCRs that were SARS-CoV-2-associated, and depth was defined as the fraction of total T cells that were SARS-CoV-2-associated. Using the MIRA data, each spike-specific TCR was assigned both to the spike region to which the TCR was reactive and to a CD4 or CD8 class. Log10-transformed breadth and depth values were compared by one-way ANOVA with Sidak's multiple comparisons tests. TCRdb took over this immuneACCESS table, retaining in-frame rearrangements with V and J assigned. Such tables are incomplete; in checked studies, under half of the missing clones stem from an unresolved V gene, and the remainder is unexplained. The V and J calls and the clone size are those of that table, but D and trimming were determined from the DNA. The sample table shows tens of thousands of clones, and roughly 90% are seen once. The ten largest clones take up under 6.5% of the sample.

The paper as a whole reports these results and caveats: Participants were mostly white British, with more females than males. The authors suggested clonal diversity may have been underestimated. After two AZD1222 doses, both the breadth and the depth of spike-specific TCRs were significantly higher than at day 0 and than in MenACWY recipients. The 56-69-year group was small, and its depth increase did not reach significance, likely because of low power. Epitopes outside the regions mutated in the B.1.351 and B.1.1.7 variants were reportedly recognized by nearly half of the unique spike-specific TCRs. Only six AZD1222 recipients were SARS-CoV-2 seropositive at baseline, limiting conclusions about previously exposed vaccinees. Vaccine-associated CD4 TCRs spanned the whole spike protein, with dominant responses in regions 160-218 and 743-854. Because no day 14 peak-response samples were available, repertoires were characterized only after the peak T cell response.

This sequence was found in an adult in good health. Specimen: peripheral blood, collected on day 0 of AZD1222 vaccination.

The DNA reads as follows: TGTGCCAGCACCACTCAGGGAACACTGAACACTGAAGCTTTCTTT. The encoded protein is CASTTQGTLNTEAFF. The chain joins TRBV28 to TRBJ1-1, and the D gene may be TRBD1, 5 bases matching. The CDR3 spans 15 residues, from the cysteine through the phenylalanine. The read is trimmed to its CDR3 DNA, 45 bases read in frame from base 1. Deletion took 7 bases off V and 0 bases off J, with a span of 15 bases between the germline ends. CDR1 is given as MDHEN and CDR2 as SYDVKM, both from the germline V gene.